This record looks at one T cell receptor beta chain sequence and its context. These data come from a study of cytomegalovirus exposure and HLA in healthy donors. PCR amplification relied on 60 Vbeta primers (plus 13 Jbeta primers). Data came from immunoSEQ multiplex PCR; TCRdb stores just in-frame clones and leaves some out. The sample consists of some 120,000 clones, around 77% of them appearing once. Germline lookup yields CDR1 SGHRS and CDR2 YFSETQ. V was shortened by 2 bases and J by 6 bases, with 10 bases between the two germline ends. The CDR3 is 13 amino acids. Those who donated were healthy bone marrow donors.

This TCR came from a man over 45 in good health and CMV-seronegative. The sequenced sample was PBMCs. J is TRBJ2-3 and V is TRBV5-1; no clear D. The chain's CDR3 is CASSFLPRDTQYF. The CDR3 DNA reads TGCGCCAGCAGCTTTCTGCCGAGGGATACGCAGTATTTT.